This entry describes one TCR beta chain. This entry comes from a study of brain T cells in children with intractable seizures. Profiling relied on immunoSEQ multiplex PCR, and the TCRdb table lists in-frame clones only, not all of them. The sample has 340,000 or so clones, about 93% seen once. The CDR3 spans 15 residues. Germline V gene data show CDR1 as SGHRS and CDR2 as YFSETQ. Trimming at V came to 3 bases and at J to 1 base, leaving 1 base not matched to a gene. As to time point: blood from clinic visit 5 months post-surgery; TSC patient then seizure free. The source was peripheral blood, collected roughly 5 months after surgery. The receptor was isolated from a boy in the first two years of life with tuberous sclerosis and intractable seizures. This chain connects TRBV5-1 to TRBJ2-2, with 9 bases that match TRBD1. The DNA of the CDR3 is TGCGCCAGCAGCTCGGGACAGGGGAACACCGGGGAGCTGTTTTTT. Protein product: CASSSGQGNTGELFF.